This paragraph covers one T cell receptor beta chain sequence. What it recognizes is unknown. The CDR3 is made up of 14 amino acids. Germline V gene lookup returns CDR1 ENHRY and CDR2 SYGVKD. The V end lost 6 bases, the J end lost 4 bases, and 16 bases lay between the germline ends. Though probably carrying unrecorded immune exposures, donors were nominally healthy at sampling. This specimen comes from a study of cytomegalovirus exposure and HLA in healthy donors. Study-wide results and caveats: The study labeled 150 to 200 TCR beta chains cytomegalovirus-associated. A few V segments could not be told apart, such as TRBV6-2 and TRBV6-3, and were left out.

Amplification used 60 Vbeta primers and 13 Jbeta primers. Profiling relied on immunoSEQ multiplex PCR, and the TCRdb table lists in-frame clones only, not all of them. The sample carries 200,000 or so clones, 80% to 85% recorded once. The receptor was isolated from a woman in her fifties or sixties in good health and CMV-seropositive. Sequencing used PBMCs. The chain links TRBV10-3 to TRBJ2-7, with a possible D match to TRBD2 (5 bases). CDR3 DNA: TGTGCCATCAGCGCCCCCGCGAGAGGGTACGAGCAGTACTTC. This codes for CAISAPARGYEQYF.